The source of this TCR beta chain is a study of beta chain features in type 1 diabetes. Study-level points and caveats: There was a moderate but significant shortening of TCRB CDR3s in all four CD4+ subsets of Type 1 diabetes patients.

A note on this clone: Its cognate antigen is unknown.

Every isolated RNA sample was fully reverse transcribed, so sequencing captured expressed TCRB transcripts. Repertoires were generated with immunoSEQ multiplex PCR, while TCRdb's copy carries only in-frame clones and drops some. This sample yields some 190,000 clones, of which around 7.8% are seen a single time; approximately 1% belongs to the top ten. The specimen sequenced was central memory CD4+ T cells from blood. This TCR derives from a woman between 35 and 50 years old with type 1 diabetes.

In DNA, the CDR3 is TGTGCCAGCAGTCCACCCGACAGGGCCTACGAGCAGTACTTC. This codes for CASSPPDRAYEQYF. The chain joins TRBV28 to TRBJ2-7, with TRBD1 matching over 7 bases. The CDR3 covers 14 residues. The germline CDR1 and CDR2 sequences are MDHEN and SYDVKM. The V gene end was trimmed by 5 bases and the J gene end by 2 bases; junction bases not matched to a gene: 6.